The 17 T cell receptor delta chains in this list originate from one sample, sequenced in a study of gammadelta T cells in human blood. TCRdb re-called clones from the RT-PCR reads via CATT. The sample lists fewer than 350 delta-chain clones; around 21% were seen once. Material: Vgamma9Vdelta2 gamma-delta T cells from fetal blood. The receptor set was obtained from a human fetus.

This clone was observed a few times. A far larger clone is just one base off, so this is likely a read error. The chain carries TRDV2 and TRDJ2; the match to TRDD3 covers 7 bases. Trimming took 2 bases from V and 5 from J; bases not matched to a gene: 4. The CDR3 contains 14 residues. Germline V CDR1 and CDR2: GEAIGNYY, EKD. CDR3 nucleotides: TGTGCCTGTGACATACTGGGGAATACAGCACAACTCTTCTTT. Translated, it gives CACDILGNTAQLFF.

In this sample, this clone turned up a few times. It is likely a read error: a sequence one base away is far more abundant. The chain employs TRDV2 and TRDJ3; 8 bases are a match to TRDD3. V was clipped by 3 bases and J by 2 bases; unmatched bases: 2. The CDR3 length is 16 residues. CDR1 and CDR2 from the germline V gene are GEAIGNYY and EKD. DNA for the CDR3: TGTGCCTGTGACTACTGGGGGCCCTGGGACACCCGACAGATGTTTTTC. Protein: CACDYWGPWDTRQMFF.

This clone was detected only a few times. A far bigger clonotype differs at one base, so this is likely a read error. Other DNA sequences of this sample code for an identical CDR3. The rearrangement links TRDV2 to TRDJ3; 10 nucleotides agree with TRDD3. Germline CDR1 and CDR2: GEAIGNYY and EKD. The CDR3 totals 19 residues. Losses at the gene ends were 0 bases for V and 0 bases for J; bases not matched to a gene: 4. The CDR3 coding sequence is TGTGCCTGTGACACCGTACTGGGGGATCGCTCCTGGGACACCCGACAGATGTTTTTC. It translates to CACDTVLGDRSWDTRQMFF.

About this clone: A far larger clone differs by one base, so this is likely a read error. At the DNA level, this CDR3 is encoded by other sequences in the same sample as well. The gene calls are TRDV2 and TRDJ3; TRDD3 aligns across 12 bases. Germline CDR1 reads GEAIGNYY; CDR2 reads EKD. Trimming cost V 3 bases and J 2 bases; bases outside gene matches: 7. The length of the CDR3 is 19 residues. Here the CDR3 reads CACDPVLGDTTWDTRQMFF. The CDR3 region has the DNA TGTGCCTGTGACCCCGTCCTGGGGGATACGACCTGGGACACCCGACAGATGTTTTTC.

This clone came up a few times. A far larger clone is one base from this, pointing to a likely read error. Different DNA sequences within this sample yield the same CDR3. The J gene is TRDJ2, the V gene TRDV2, with a weak D call TRDD3 (6 bases). V was clipped by 1 base and J by 3 bases, with 17 bases between them. Germline assignment: CDR1 GEAIGNYY and CDR2 EKD. The CDR3 sequence is 17 residues long. CDR3 sequence reads: CACDTRTGGGMTAQLFF. The CDR3 coding sequence is TGTGCCTGTGACACGAGAACAGGGGGAGGTATGACAGCACAACTCTTCTTT.

On this clone itself: The likely explanation is a read error, given a far larger clone one base away. V usage is TRDV2 and J usage is TRDJ2; D remains unclear. Trimming took off 1 base at V and 3 bases at J, with 17 bases between the two ends. The CDR3 contains 17 residues. The germline V gene has CDR1 GEAIGNYY and CDR2 EKD. The CDR3 nucleotides are TGTGCCTGTGACACGAGAACTGAGGGAGGTATGACAGCACAACTCTTCTTT. It encodes CACDTRTEGGMTAQLFF.

There are a few counts of this clone. The protein recorded in TCRdb matches a much larger clone and deviates from this DNA's translation at residue 11, suggesting a read error; the protein here is obtained by translating the DNA. V and J are TRDV2 and TRDJ3, with TRDD3 identical over 13 bases. Trimming took 2 bases from V and 6 from J; bases not matched to a gene: 6. Germline-derived CDR1 and CDR2 are GEAIGNYY and EKD. The CDR3 is 18 residues long. The CDR3 here is CACDNTGGYALDTRQMFF. The DNA of the CDR3 is TGTGCCTGTGACAATACTGGGGGATACGCCTTGGACACCCGACAGATGTTTTTC.

The sample holds a few counts of this clone. The protein given by TCRdb reflects a much larger clone and differs at residue 10 from this DNA's translation, likely from a read error; the protein shown is the DNA's translation. The J gene is TRDJ2, the V gene TRDV2, with 10 nucleotides matching TRDD3. After removal of 1 base from V and 3 bases from J, the junction contained 7 bases not matched to a gene. Germline CDR1 and CDR2: GEAIGNYY and EKD. This CDR3 has 17 amino acids. Here the CDR3 reads CACDTRTGGCMTAQLFF. CDR3 nucleotides: TGTGCCTGTGACACGAGAACTGGGGGATGTATGACAGCACAACTCTTCTTT.

For this clone: A far bigger clonotype differs at one base, so this is likely a read error. V gene TRDV2 combines with J gene TRDJ2; 12 bases are a match to TRDD3. The germline V gene has CDR1 GEAIGNYY and CDR2 EKD. CDR3 length: 14 residues. CDR3 sequence reads: CACDVLGDTVQLFF. The CDR3 region has the DNA TGTGCCTGTGACGTACTGGGGGATACAGTACAACTCTTCTTT.

This clone showed up just a few times. TCRdb assigns this DNA the protein of a much larger clone, which departs from its translation at residue 5; this likely reflects a read error, and the protein shown comes from translating the DNA. The V and J genes are TRDV2 and TRDJ3; 12 bases fit TRDD3. Here the J gene came from matching the DNA to germline, since TCRdb omits it. V dropped 3 bases and J dropped 0; count of bases not matched to a gene: 2. The CDR3 runs 18 residues. The germline gives CDR1 GEAIGNYY, CDR2 EKD. The CDR3 spells CACDCWGIRSWDTRQMFF. The CDR3, as DNA: TGTGCCTGTGACTGCTGGGGGATACGCTCCTGGGACACCCGACAGATGTTTTTC.

Comment on this clone: A far larger clone is only one base removed, so a read error is likely. The rearrangement joins TRDV2 to TRDJ3, with 10 bases identical to TRDD3. The CDR3 is made up of 18 amino acids. Germline V gene sequence: CDR1 GEAIGNYY, CDR2 EKD. The V gene end was trimmed by 0 bases and the J gene end by 2 bases; junction bases not matched to a gene: 3. Written as DNA, the CDR3 is TGTGCCTGTGACACCGTTGGGGGATACACCTGGGACACCCGACAGATGTTTTTC. Its translation is CACDTVGGYTWDTRQMFF.

A word on this clone: This likely came from a read error, as a far larger clone is one base away. Other nucleotide sequences from this sample produce the same CDR3. The genes are TRDV2 and TRDJ1; TRDD3 matches 8 bases. TCRdb carries no J gene annotation; the J gene was assigned here by matching the DNA with germline. This CDR3 is 15 amino acids long. Germline CDR1 and CDR2: GEAIGNYY and EKD. The CDR3 protein is CACDTVGILSDKLIF. CDR3 sequence (DNA): TGTGCATGTGACACCGTGGGGATACTATCCGATAAACTCATCTTT.

On this clone: A single base is all that separates this from a far larger clone, so a read error is likely. The J gene is TRDJ3, the V gene TRDV2, with TRDD3 matching over 10 bases. The CDR3 runs 17 residues. CDR1 is GEAIGNYY and CDR2 is EKD in the germline V gene. V shed 2 bases and J 2 bases; nucleotides not matched to a gene: 2. The CDR3, as DNA: TGTGCCTGTGACATACTGGGGGATGCCTGGGACACCCGACAGATGTTTTTC. Protein sequence: CACDILGDAWDTRQMFF.

About this clone: A far larger clone is one base from this, pointing to a likely read error. The rearrangement links TRDV2 to TRDJ3, with 13 nucleotides matching TRDD3. The CDR3 extends over 20 amino acids. CDR1 GEAIGNYY and CDR2 EKD come from the germline V gene. Germline trimming cut 2 bases from V and 0 bases from J; bases unmatched to any gene: 6. The CDR3 spells CACDRLGDTPSSWDTRQMFF. For the CDR3, the DNA is TGTGCCTGTGACAGACTGGGGGATACGCCAAGCTCCTGGGACACCCGACAGATGTTTTTC.

About this clone: The protein in TCRdb stems from a much larger clone and differs at residue 14 from this DNA's translation, likely a read error; here the protein is translated from the DNA. The rearrangement joins TRDV2 to TRDJ3; 9 positions agree with TRDD3. Germline loops: CDR1 GEAIGNYY, CDR2 EKD. The CDR3 totals 19 residues. CDR3 sequence (DNA): TGTGCCTGTGACACCGTACTGGGGGACCGCTCCTGGGACATCCGACAGATGTTTTTC. It is translated as CACDTVLGDRSWDIRQMFF.

With regard to this clone: TCRdb's entry gives the protein of a much larger clone, which mismatches this DNA's translation at residue 6, likely from a read error; the protein reported here is translated from the DNA. The chain links TRDV2 to TRDJ3, with no clear D. The J gene is not listed in TCRdb, so it was assigned here from a DNA match to germline. Between the trimmed V and J ends, which lost 3 bases and 2 bases, there was a span of 10 bases. Germline CDR1 and CDR2: GEAIGNYY and EKD. The length of the CDR3 is 16 residues. The CDR3 region is CACDYCGTWDTRQMFF. The CDR3, as DNA: TGTGCCTGTGACTACTGTGGGACCTGGGACACCCGACAGATGTTTTTC.

The chain carries TRDV2 and TRDJ3; D remains ambiguous. Here the J gene was assigned by germline matching of the DNA, as TCRdb has none. Looked up from germline, CDR1 is GEAIGNYY and CDR2 is EKD. This CDR3 has 17 residues. V dropped 3 bases and J dropped 1 base, with 12 bases sitting between them. The CDR3 reads CACDPVLFSWDTRQMFF. CDR3 DNA: TGTGCCTGTGACCCCGTACTGTTTTCCTGGGACACCCGACAGATGTTTTTC.